These 16 T cell receptor beta chains were sequenced from one sample in a study of T cell responses to AZD1222 COVID-19 vaccine. Here immunoSEQ multiplex PCR was the method, and the copy in TCRdb shows in-frame clones only, minus some. The sample has approximately 120,000 clones, 85% to 90% seen once. The sequencing here drew on peripheral blood, taken on day 0 of AZD1222 vaccination. These receptors originate from an adult in good health.

The chain couples TRBV5-1 to TRBJ1-2, with TRBD1 matching 9 bases. CDR3 length equals 17 residues. The germline CDR1 and CDR2 sequences are SGHRS and YFSETQ. V shed 4 bases, J shed 8 bases, and the junction held 18 bases outside the gene matches. The CDR3 sequence is CASSARDRDGPRAGYTF. The DNA for the CDR3 is TGCGCCAGCAGCGCCCGGGACAGGGATGGGCCTCGGGCCGGCTACACCTTC.

This chain joins TRBV5-6 and TRBJ2-5, with D possibly being TRBD1 (5 bases). The CDR3 loop spans 16 amino acids. Trimming took 2 bases from V and 3 from J, leaving 17 bases between them. Germline CDR1 reads SGHDT; CDR2 reads YYEEEE. The CDR3 DNA sequence: TGTGCCAGCAGCTTAGAAATGGCAGGGTCGGAAGAGACCCAGTACTTC. It translates to CASSLEMAGSEETQYF. Looking up the rest from reference TRBV5-6 and TRBJ2-5 gives the full variable domain: DAGVTQSPTHLIKTRGQQVTLRCSPKSGHDTVSWYQQALGQGPQFIFQYYEEEERQRGNFPDRFSGHQFPNYSSELNVNALLLGDSALYLCASSLEMAGSEETQYFGPGTRLLVL.

This clone has more than one count but fewer than ten. V usage is TRBV10-3 and J usage is TRBJ2-3; 7 bases line up with TRBD2. The CDR3 runs to 13 residues. Losses at the gene ends were 9 bases for V and 1 base for J; bases not matched to a gene: 4. CDR1 is ENHRY, CDR2 SYGVKD, per germline. The DNA of the CDR3 is TGTGCCATGGGGGGGACTGGCACAGATACGCAGTATTTT. Translated, it gives CAMGGTGTDTQYF.

V gene TRBV7-9 combines with J gene TRBJ2-7; unclear D gene. From germline, CDR1 is SEHNR and CDR2 FQNEAQ (reference sequence). The CDR3 runs to 16 residues. The V and J ends lost 1 base and 2 bases respectively, with 15 bases between them. The CDR3 DNA reads as TGTGCCAGCAGCTTAGGATTAGACGGCCGTACCTACGAGCAGTACTTC. It is translated as CASSLGLDGRTYEQYF. Full variable domain (missing parts from reference TRBV7-9 and TRBJ2-7): DTGVSQNPRHKITKRGQNVTFRCDPISEHNRLYWYRQTLGQGPEFLTYFQNEAQLEKSRLLSDRFSAERPKGSFSTLEIQRTEQGDSAMYLCASSLGLDGRTYEQYFGPGTRLTVT.

This chain links TRBV7-2 with TRBJ2-1, with 13 positions matching TRBD2. Trimming removed 3 bases from V and 6 bases from J; junction bases left unmatched: 2. The CDR3 is 15 residues long. The V gene's germline CDR1 is SGHTA and CDR2 FQGNSA. Here the CDR3 reads CASSLTSGGRNEQFF. CDR3 sequence (DNA): TGTGCCAGCAGCTTGACTAGCGGGGGGCGCAATGAGCAGTTCTTC.

This chain connects TRBV18 to TRBJ1-1; 8 bases map to TRBD1. This CDR3 comprises 14 residues. Trimming cost V 3 bases and J 1 base; bases outside gene matches: 1. Germline lookup yields CDR1 KGHSH and CDR2 LQKENI. CDR3 residues: CASSPGTGNTEAFF. Written as DNA, the CDR3 is TGTGCCAGCTCACCGGGGACAGGGAACACTGAAGCTTTCTTT.

This clone appeared a single time. The V gene is TRBV27, the J gene TRBJ1-4; a possible D gene is TRBD1 (5 bases). The germline V and J ends were trimmed by 6 bases and 7 bases, with 18 bases remaining between them. The CDR3 covers 15 residues. CDR1 and CDR2 from the germline V gene are MNHEY and SMNVEV (reference sequence). Here the CDR3 reads CASRWRGLGGEKLFF. In DNA form, the CDR3 reads TGTGCCAGCAGATGGCGGGGACTTGGGGGTGAAAAACTGTTTTTT.

The chain combines TRBV6-5 with TRBJ2-7, with no clear D. CDR3 length equals 12 residues. Trimming stripped 0 bases from V and 2 bases from J, with 2 bases between. Germline V gene lookup returns CDR1 MNHEY and CDR2 SVGAGI. For the CDR3, the DNA is TGTGCCAGCAGTTACTCAGCCTACGAGCAGTACTTC. Translating gives CASSYSAYEQYF.

The chain couples TRBV28 to TRBJ1-1, with a weak D call TRBD1 (6 bases). CDR1 is MDHEN and CDR2 is SYDVKM in the germline V gene. Trimming took 0 bases from V and 5 from J, leaving 10 bases between them. The CDR3 is made up of 14 amino acids. DNA for the CDR3: TGTGCCAGCAGTTTATGGACAGGAGGGACTGAAGCTTTCTTT. Translated, it gives CASSLWTGGTEAFF.

Notes on this clone: This sample includes further DNA sequences coding for the same CDR3. The V call is TRBV15, the J call TRBJ1-2, with TRBD1 matching over 7 bases. CDR3 length: 15 residues. Germline V lookup: CDR1 LNHNV, CDR2 YYDKDF (reference sequence). The V gene end was trimmed by 0 bases and the J gene end by 3 bases; junction bases not matched to a gene: 4. The CDR3 region is CATSRETGADYGYTF. The CDR3 DNA is TGTGCCACCAGCAGAGAAACAGGGGCCGACTATGGCTACACCTTC.

The V call is TRBV11-3, the J call TRBJ2-1; TRBD2 aligns across 13 bases. The CDR3 length is 13 residues. Germline V lookup: CDR1 SGHNT, CDR2 YENEEA. Trimming took 6 bases from V and 10 from J; bases not matched to a gene: 3. The CDR3 here is CASRLAGGKEQFF. CDR3 in DNA: TGTGCCAGCAGACTAGCGGGGGGGAAGGAGCAGTTCTTC.

The chain links TRBV7-6 to TRBJ2-2; TRBD1 aligns across 8 bases. CDR3 length equals 15 residues. The germline V gene has CDR1 SGHVS and CDR2 FNYEAQ. The junction had 8 bases not matched to a gene; V was cut back by 5 bases and J by 6 bases. In DNA form, the CDR3 reads TGTGCCAGCAGCACGGGACAGGTTGGCGCCGGGGAGCTGTTTTTT. Its translation is CASSTGQVGAGELFF.

This clone is a singleton in its sample. The chain is built from TRBV9 and TRBJ2-5; the D gene is possibly TRBD2 (6 bases). The CDR3 loop spans 15 amino acids. Per the germline V gene, CDR1 is SGDLS and CDR2 is YYNGEE. Trimming left V 4 bases short and J 5 bases short, with 18 bases between. CDR3: CASSSQGGHLETQYF. Here the CDR3 DNA reads TGTGCCAGCAGCTCCCAGGGAGGACACCTGGAGACCCAGTACTTC.

This chain joins TRBV12-3 or TRBV12-4 and TRBJ1-3; a possible D gene is TRBD1 (5 bases). This CDR3 has 11 amino acids. Trimming took 6 bases from V and 10 from J, leaving 10 bases between them. The CDR3 here is CASRPGGTIYF. CDR3 bases: TGTGCCAGCAGGCCCGGGGGGACCATATATTTT.

The rearrangement links TRBV6-2 or TRBV6-3 to TRBJ1-2; the D is unclear. The V and J ends lost 2 bases and 6 bases respectively, with 13 bases between them. Per germline, CDR1 MNHEY and CDR2 SVGEGT. There are 14 residues in the CDR3. CDR3 bases: TGTGCCAGCAGTTACGTGGGCTCCGAGGATGGCTACACCTTC. Translation: CASSYVGSEDGYTF.

The CDR3 loop is CASSLGQGVLVEKLFF. The CDR3 nucleotides read TGTGCCAGCAGTTTAGGACAGGGAGTTTTGGTGGAAAAACTGTTTTTT. The chain uses TRBV27 and TRBJ1-4; 8 nucleotides line up with TRBD1. Germline CDR1 reads MNHEY; CDR2 reads SMNVEV (reference sequence). Trimming cost V 2 bases and J 8 bases; bases outside gene matches: 10. The CDR3 is 16 residues long.